The clone carrying this TCR beta chain was observed at least ten times. TCRdb passed the 5' RACE reads through MiXCR, listing each CDR3 protein once. The sample records a few hundred thousand distinct CDR3 sequences, approximately 10% being singletons. The sample belongs to a study of T cells after yellow fever vaccination. CDR1 is LGHNA and CDR2 is YSLEER in the germline V gene. The CDR3 consists of 16 residues. V gave up 0 bases and J gave up 7 bases; unmatched junction bases: 6. The specimen comprised CD4+ T cells sorted from PBMCs, sampled 5 days after the yellow fever booster vaccination. This receptor was identified in a man in his late teens or twenties who received the YFV17D yellow fever vaccine. The rearrangement uses TRBV4-3 and TRBJ1-6, with TRBD1 matching over 7 bases. The CDR3 nucleotides read TGCGCCAGCAGCCAAGATCCTGGCAGGGGGAATTCACCCCTCCACTTT. It translates to CASSQDPGRGNSPLHF.